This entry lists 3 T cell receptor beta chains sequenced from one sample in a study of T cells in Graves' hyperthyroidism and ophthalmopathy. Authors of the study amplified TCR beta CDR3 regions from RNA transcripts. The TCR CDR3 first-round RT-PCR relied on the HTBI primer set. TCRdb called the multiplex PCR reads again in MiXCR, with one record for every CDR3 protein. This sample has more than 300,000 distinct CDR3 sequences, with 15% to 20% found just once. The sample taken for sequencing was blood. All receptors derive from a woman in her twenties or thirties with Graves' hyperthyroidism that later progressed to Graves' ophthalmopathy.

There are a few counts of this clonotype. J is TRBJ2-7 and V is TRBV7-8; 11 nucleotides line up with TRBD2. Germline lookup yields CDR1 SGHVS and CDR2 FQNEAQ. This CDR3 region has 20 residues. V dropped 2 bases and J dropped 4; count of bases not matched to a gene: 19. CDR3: CASSLSFMAVPTSGNYEQYF. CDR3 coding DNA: TGTGCCAGCAGCTTATCGTTTATGGCGGTACCGACTAGCGGGAATTACGAGCAGTACTTC.

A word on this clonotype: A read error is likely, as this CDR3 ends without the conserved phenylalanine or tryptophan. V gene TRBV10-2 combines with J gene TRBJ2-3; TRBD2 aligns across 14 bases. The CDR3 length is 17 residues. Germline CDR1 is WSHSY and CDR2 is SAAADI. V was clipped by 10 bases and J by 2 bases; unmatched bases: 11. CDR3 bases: TGCGCCACCACCGGGACTAGCGGGGGAGGACTCACAGATACGCAGTATGTT. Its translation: CATTGTSGGGLTDTQYV.

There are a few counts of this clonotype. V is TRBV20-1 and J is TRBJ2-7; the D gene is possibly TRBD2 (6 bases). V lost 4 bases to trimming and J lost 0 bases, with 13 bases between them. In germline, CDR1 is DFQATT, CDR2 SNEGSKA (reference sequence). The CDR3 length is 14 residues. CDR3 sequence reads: CSAMGRGSSYEQYF. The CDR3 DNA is TGCAGTGCTATGGGACGGGGGAGCTCCTACGAGCAGTACTTC.